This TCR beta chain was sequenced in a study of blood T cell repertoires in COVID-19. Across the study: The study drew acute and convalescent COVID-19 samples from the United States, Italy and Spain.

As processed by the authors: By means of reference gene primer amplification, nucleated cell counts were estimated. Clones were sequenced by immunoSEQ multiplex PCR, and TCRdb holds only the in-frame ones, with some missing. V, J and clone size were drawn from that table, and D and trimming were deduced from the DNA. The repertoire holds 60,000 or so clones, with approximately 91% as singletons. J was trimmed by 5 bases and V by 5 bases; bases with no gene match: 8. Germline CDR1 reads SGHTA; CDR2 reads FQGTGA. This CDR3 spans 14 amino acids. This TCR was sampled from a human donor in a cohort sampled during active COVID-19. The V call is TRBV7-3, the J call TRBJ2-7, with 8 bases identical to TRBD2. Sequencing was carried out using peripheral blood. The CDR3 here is CASSGRGGSDEQYF. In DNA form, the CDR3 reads TGTGCCAGCAGCGGACGCGGGGGGAGCGACGAGCAGTACTTC.